The present T cell receptor beta chain was sequenced within a study of human T cells and chemical hapten exposure (dated by TCRdb to the early 2020s). General notes on the study: For sensitization, 2% DPC in acetone was applied to a roughly 2 cm by roughly 2 cm area of upper inner arm skin. For TCR sequencing, blood came from about 29 alopecia patients at anywhere from one to four time points (pre-sensitization, 2, 6 and 24 weeks). Throughout the roughly 23-week study period, patients were also given weekly therapeutic DPC doses on the scalp. The patient cohort, mostly female, included alopecia areata with under or over 50% scalp involvement, alopecia totalis and alopecia universalis. Libraries were pooled for sequencing, and per-sample TCR yields varied mainly because of small differences in library volumes within the pool. Patch tests used Finn chambers with 0.01% DPC on the upper back, scored after 6 days by International Contact Dermatitis Research Group standards. Blood was sampled from patients pre-sensitization (week 0) and at 2, 6 and about 24 weeks after DPC sensitization. The study tracked peripheral blood TCR repertoire changes in vivo during primary and secondary sensitization to the hapten diphenylcyclopropenone (DPC) in alopecia patients. The investigation overall reported the following: The number of PT1 expanded TCRs positively correlated with patch test score, significant at thresholds 8, 16 and 32 but not 4. The number of TCRs above 1 in 1000 frequency did not change with DPC sensitization; there was no evidence of global repertoire structure alterations. After repeated subsampling, the strength of the expansion versus patch-test correlation and the threshold at which it became significant changed. Compared with pre-sensitization or healthy control sets, expanded TCRs formed significantly more large CDR3 similarity clusters, which is consistent with antigen-driven responses. All patients had alopecia, a presumed autoimmune disease, so their immune response might differ from that of healthy individuals.

Interpreted using the paper, the time point label stands for: pre-sensitization, week 0. The sample's treatment or condition label is to be understood as: therapeutic diphenylcyclopropenone sensitization with weekly scalp DPC. At every patch-test visit, the blood draw took place before the patch test was put on. Patients were considered eligible if aged 18 to 70, diagnosed with alopecia and deemed suitable for DPC therapy, and patients were excluded if pregnant. Total RNA was isolated from unfractionated whole blood collected in Tempus Blood RNA tubes. The library was built by means of RACE. Instrument on record: NextSeq 500. Library preparation attached unique molecular identifiers to individual cDNA molecules for quantitative, reproducible TCR counting. For every blood RNA sample, sequencing covered both the TCR alpha and TCR beta chains. On the authors' methods: The median number of TCRs per sample was 90,000 to 100,000, ranging from about 20,000 to 750,000. The Decombinator software suite was used to annotate the V, J and CDR3 of the TCR reads. Every sample was subsampled to the same number of TCRs (28,000) for the PS versus PT1 abundance plots. Expanded TCRs were defined as absent before sensitization and observed at least eight times at the 2-week time point. The public reads were run again by TCRdb, first through fastp at Q25 and then through MiXCR, and only productive beta chains were kept. Each CDR3 protein appears once, grouped with its most common genes and DNA. These V and J calls are TCRdb output, not the study's own analysis. This sample comprises tens of thousands of distinct CDR3 sequences, 10% to 11% of them detected only once. The top ten constitute 5.2% of the sample.

This clonotype was seen at least ten times. Its antigen specificity is not known. No base qualities exist here, and no much larger clone lies one base off it. Deletion took 5 bases off V and 3 bases off J, with a span of 16 bases between the germline ends. CDR1 is given as MGHRA and CDR2 as YSYEKL, both from the germline V gene. The CDR3 measures 15 amino acids from cysteine to phenylalanine. Solely the CDR3 DNA is kept, with 45 bases framed from the first base. The clonotype originates from a woman between 45 and 65 years old with alopecia areata. Some clones in this sample may be carry-over from other donors' samples. The V and J segments used are TRBV4-1 and TRBJ1-1, with the D gene not confidently named. Sequenced material: whole blood, taken in connection with sensitization to the hapten diphenylcyclopropenone (DPC). The CDR3 sequence is CASSVNEGGYTEAFF. The DNA sequence is TGCGCCAGCAGCGTCAATGAAGGAGGATACACTGAAGCTTTCTTT.